This TCR beta chain was documented in a study of T cells in Graves' hyperthyroidism and ophthalmopathy. Across the study: Blood was drawn when the patient was first diagnosed and still untreated. Study-level results: Model predictions of ophthalmopathy came a median approximately seven months before onset. Peripheral blood also featured most of the thyroid clonotypes expanded above 0.001.

The investigators amplified TCR beta CDR3 regions from RNA transcripts. Initially, a first-round RT-PCR of the TCR CDR3 employed the HTBI primer set. TCRdb used MiXCR to reprocess the multiplex PCR reads, holding one entry per CDR3 protein. Of around 300,000 distinct CDR3 sequences listed, 20% to 25% are singletons. This clonotype was recorded many times. Its target is unknown. The CDR3 is 13 residues long. Germline V gene sequence: CDR1 MNHEY, CDR2 SMNVEV (reference sequence). The germline V and J ends were trimmed by 3 bases and 7 bases, with 10 bases remaining between them. The receptor was isolated from a young man with Graves' ophthalmopathy. J is TRBJ2-1 and V is TRBV27; the D gene is possibly TRBD2 (5 bases). Sequences were obtained from blood. This chain's CDR3 is CASSFTRKNEQFF. The DNA of the CDR3 is TGTGCCAGCAGTTTCACTAGGAAGAATGAGCAGTTCTTC.